These 12 T cell receptor beta chains originate from one sample sequenced in a study of PD-L1 blockade in urothelial cancer. Assay: immunoSEQ multiplex PCR; the TCRdb copy retains only in-frame clones and omits some. This table holds 55,000 or so clones, roughly 84% found once. The sequences come from PBMCs, collected around atezolizumab (anti-PD-L1) treatment. These receptors were obtained from a man aged 40-50 years with urothelial cancer.

This clone was counted a few times. The V call is TRBV4-3, the J call TRBJ1-5; D gene ambiguous. Trimming pared 0 bases from V and 2 bases from J, leaving 14 bases between. This CDR3 has 17 residues. Germline V gene lookup returns CDR1 LGHNA and CDR2 YSLEER. The CDR3 nucleotides read TGCGCCAGCAGCCAAGAGTTGCCCGGGAGTGGCAATCAGCCCCAGCATTTT. Its translation is CASSQELPGSGNQPQHF.

The V gene is TRBV5-1, the J gene TRBJ2-1, with TRBD1 as a possible D gene (6 bases). Germline V lookup: CDR1 SGHRS, CDR2 YFSETQ. V lost 2 bases to trimming and J lost 2 bases, with 8 bases between them. The CDR3 is made up of 14 amino acids. The CDR3 DNA sequence: TGCGCCAGCAGCTTTGACAGGACCTACAATGAGCAGTTCTTC. Residues: CASSFDRTYNEQFF.

This chain uses TRBV28 with TRBJ2-3; D is perhaps TRBD2 (6 bases). Germline loops: CDR1 MDHEN, CDR2 SYDVKM. The CDR3 consists of 15 residues. Trimming stripped 3 bases from V and 0 bases from J, with 10 bases between. The DNA for the CDR3 is TGTGCCAGCAGTTTGGGGGGAGCTAGCACAGATACGCAGTATTTT. Protein product: CASSLGGASTDTQYF.

This chain links TRBV29-1 with TRBJ2-3; TRBD1 is a possible D gene (5 bases). Looked up from germline, CDR1 is SQVTM and CDR2 is ANQGSEA. Trimming removed 5 bases from V and 3 bases from J, with 12 bases in between. The length of the CDR3 is 13 residues. DNA for the CDR3: TGCAGCGTTTTGACAGACAGAACAGATACGCAGTATTTT. Amino acids: CSVLTDRTDTQYF.

This rearrangement joins TRBV30 to TRBJ1-5; 11 positions match TRBD1. The length of the CDR3 is 14 residues. V shed 5 bases and J 3 bases; nucleotides not matched to a gene: 3. The germline V gene has CDR1 GTSNPN and CDR2 SVGIG (reference sequence). The chain's CDR3 is CAWGTGGYNQPQHF. CDR3 nucleotide sequence: TGTGCCTGGGGGACAGGGGGTTACAATCAGCCCCAGCATTTT.

The rearrangement joins TRBV6-1 to TRBJ1-5; D is possibly TRBD1 (5 bases). This CDR3 has 14 amino acids. CDR1 and CDR2 from the germline V gene are MNHNS and SASEGT. Trimming cost V 1 base and J 7 bases, with 11 bases left between them. CDR3: CASSEGGGAQPQHF. The CDR3 DNA sequence: TGTGCCAGCAGTGAAGGGGGAGGGGCGCAGCCCCAGCATTTT.

The chain is built from TRBV28 and TRBJ2-1, with TRBD1 matching over 12 bases. CDR1 and CDR2 (germline): MDHEN, SYDVKM. This CDR3 comprises 14 residues. The V segment lost 10 bases and the J segment 9 bases; nucleotides outside the gene matches: 10. The CDR3 DNA follows: TGTGCCACCCACCTCGGGACAGGGGGCGGTGAGCAGTTCTTC. This translates into CATHLGTGGGEQFF.

The chain combines TRBV7-9 with TRBJ1-2, with 9 bases aligning to TRBD1. The CDR3 is 14 residues long. Germline CDR1 is SEHNR and CDR2 is FQNEAQ (reference sequence). V lost 4 bases, J lost 6 bases, and 6 bases stayed unmatched. The CDR3 spells CASSSGQGQNGYTF. The CDR3 nucleotides read TGTGCCAGCAGCTCGGGACAGGGTCAAAATGGCTACACCTTC. The entire variable domain, with the rest obtained from reference TRBV7-9 and TRBJ1-2, is as follows: DTGVSQNPRHKITKRGQNVTFRCDPISEHNRLYWYRQTLGQGPEFLTYFQNEAQLEKSRLLSDRFSAERPKGSFSTLEIQRTEQGDSAMYLCASSSGQGQNGYTFGSGTRLTVV.

The chain is built from TRBV5-4 and TRBJ1-1; perhaps TRBD1 as D (5 bases). This CDR3 is built from 13 residues. The germline CDR1 and CDR2 sequences are SGHNT and YYREEE (reference sequence). V lost 4 bases and J lost 1, with 8 bases in between. CDR3 region: CASSPGQNTEAFF. CDR3 nucleotide sequence: TGTGCCAGCAGCCCTGGACAGAACACTGAAGCTTTCTTT. Using reference TRBV5-4 and TRBJ1-1 for the parts outside the CDR3, the full variable domain is ETGVTQSPTHLIKTRGQQVTLRCSSQSGHNTVSWYQQALGQGPQFIFQYYREEENGRGNFPPRFSGLQFPNYSSELNVNALELDDSALYLCASSPGQNTEAFFGQGTRLTVV.

V and J are TRBV7-2 and TRBJ2-1; TRBD1 aligns across 9 bases. Per germline, CDR1 SGHTA and CDR2 FQGNSA. With 6 bases clipped from V and 3 bases from J, the junction kept 9 bases outside the gene matches. This CDR3 is built from 16 residues. The CDR3 nucleotides are TGTGCCAGCAGTTTTACGGGACAGGGTTACTACAATGAGCAGTTCTTC. Protein: CASSFTGQGYYNEQFF. The variable domain in full, completed from reference TRBV7-2 and TRBJ2-1, reads GAGVSQSPSNKVTEKGKDVELRCDPISGHTALYWYRQSLGQGLEFLIYFQGNSAPDKSGLPSDRFSAERTGGSVSTLTIQRTQQEDSAVYLCASSFTGQGYYNEQFFGPGTRLTVL.

This chain links TRBV6-5 with TRBJ2-7, with D uncertain. The CDR3 is 15 amino acids. V lost 0 bases and J lost 3, with 12 bases in between. Germline CDR1 MNHEY, CDR2 SVGAGI. The CDR3 loop is CASSYSNRANYEQYF. Written as DNA, the CDR3 is TGTGCCAGCAGTTACTCGAATCGAGCTAACTACGAGCAGTACTTC.

The V call is TRBV7-6, the J call TRBJ2-7; 7 positions agree with TRBD2. Germline values: CDR1 SGHVS, CDR2 FNYEAQ. This CDR3 has 14 residues. Trimming removed 0 bases from V and 7 bases from J; junction bases left unmatched: 6. As DNA, the CDR3 is TGTGCCAGCAGCTTAGCGGGGAGGGCTGCAGAGCAGTACTTC. Amino acid sequence: CASSLAGRAAEQYF.